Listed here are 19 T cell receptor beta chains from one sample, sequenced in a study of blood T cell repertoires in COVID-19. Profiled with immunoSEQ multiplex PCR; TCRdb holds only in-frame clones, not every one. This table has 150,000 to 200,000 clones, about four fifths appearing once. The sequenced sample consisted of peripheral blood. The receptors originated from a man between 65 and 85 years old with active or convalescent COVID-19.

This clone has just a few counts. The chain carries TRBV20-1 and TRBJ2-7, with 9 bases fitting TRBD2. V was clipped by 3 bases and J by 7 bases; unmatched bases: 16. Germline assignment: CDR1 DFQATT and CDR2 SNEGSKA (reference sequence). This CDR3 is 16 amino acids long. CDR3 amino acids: CSASTTFAGGPEEQYF. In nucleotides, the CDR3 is TGCAGTGCTAGTACCACCTTTGCGGGGGGGCCGGAAGAGCAGTACTTC.

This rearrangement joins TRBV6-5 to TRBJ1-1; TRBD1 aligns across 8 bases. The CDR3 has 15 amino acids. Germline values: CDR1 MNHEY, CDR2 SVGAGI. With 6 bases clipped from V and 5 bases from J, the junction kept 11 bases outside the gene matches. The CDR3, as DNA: TGTGCCAGCAGCGCTGGACAGGGAGAAGAGACTGAAGCTTTCTTT. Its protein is CASSAGQGEETEAFF.

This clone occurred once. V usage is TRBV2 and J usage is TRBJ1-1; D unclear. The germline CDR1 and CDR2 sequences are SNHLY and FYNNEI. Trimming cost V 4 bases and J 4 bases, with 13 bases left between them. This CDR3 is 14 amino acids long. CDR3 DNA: TGTGCCAGCAGTGGCCTCGGGGAGGGCACTGAAGCTTTCTTT. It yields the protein CASSGLGEGTEAFF.

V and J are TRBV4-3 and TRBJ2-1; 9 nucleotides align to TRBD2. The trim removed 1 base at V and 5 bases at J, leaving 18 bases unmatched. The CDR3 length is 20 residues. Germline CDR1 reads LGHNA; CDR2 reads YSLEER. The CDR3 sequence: CASSQVPRAGLAHPDNEQFF. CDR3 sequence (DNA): TGCGCCAGCAGCCAAGTACCCCGTGCCGGACTAGCGCACCCAGACAATGAGCAGTTCTTC.

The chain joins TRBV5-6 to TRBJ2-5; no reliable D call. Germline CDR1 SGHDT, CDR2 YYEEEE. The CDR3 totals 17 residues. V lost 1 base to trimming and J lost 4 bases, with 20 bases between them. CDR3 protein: CASSLKLDSWIGETQYF. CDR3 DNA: TGTGCCAGCAGCTTGAAGCTAGACTCCTGGATCGGAGAGACCCAGTACTTC.

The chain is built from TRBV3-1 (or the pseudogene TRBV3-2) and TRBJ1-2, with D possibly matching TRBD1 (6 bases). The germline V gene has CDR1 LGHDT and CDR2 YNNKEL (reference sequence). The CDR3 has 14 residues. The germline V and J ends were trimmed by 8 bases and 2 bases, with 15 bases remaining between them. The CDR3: CASGPAGGNYGYTF. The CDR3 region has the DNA TGTGCCAGCGGCCCTGCGGGGGGCAACTATGGCTACACCTTC.

CDR3 nucleotide sequence: TGTGCCAGCACCGGGTCAACCTCAAGGGGCGGCTACACCTTC. Amino acid sequence: CASTGSTSRGGYTF. This chain links TRBV2 with TRBJ1-2; possible D gene TRBD1, 5 bases. Germline loops: CDR1 SNHLY, CDR2 FYNNEI. The CDR3 has 14 residues. Deletions cut 7 bases from V and 8 bases from J, with 20 bases between.

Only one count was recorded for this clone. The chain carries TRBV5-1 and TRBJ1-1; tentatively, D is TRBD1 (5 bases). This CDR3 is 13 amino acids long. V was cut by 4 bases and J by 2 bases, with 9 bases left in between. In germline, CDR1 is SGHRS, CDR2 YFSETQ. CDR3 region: CASSPRENTEAFF. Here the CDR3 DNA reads TGCGCCAGCAGCCCCAGGGAAAACACTGAAGCTTTCTTT.

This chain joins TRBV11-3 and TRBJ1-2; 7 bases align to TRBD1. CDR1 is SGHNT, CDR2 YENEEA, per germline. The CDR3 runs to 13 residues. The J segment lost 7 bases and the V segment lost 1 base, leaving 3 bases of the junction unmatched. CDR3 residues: CASSLAGGSGYTF. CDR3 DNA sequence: TGTGCCAGCAGCTTAGCAGGGGGAAGTGGCTACACCTTC.

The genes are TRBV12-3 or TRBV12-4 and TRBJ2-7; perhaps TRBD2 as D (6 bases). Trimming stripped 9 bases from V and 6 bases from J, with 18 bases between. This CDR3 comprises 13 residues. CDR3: CASSPGRRGEQYF. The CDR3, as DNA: TGTGCCAGTTCGCCGGGACGGAGGGGCGAGCAGTACTTC.

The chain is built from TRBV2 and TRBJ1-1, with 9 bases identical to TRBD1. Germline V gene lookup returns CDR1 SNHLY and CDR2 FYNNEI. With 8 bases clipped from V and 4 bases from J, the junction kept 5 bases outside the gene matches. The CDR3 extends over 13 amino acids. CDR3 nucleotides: TGTGCCAGCGCACAGGGGGCTGTCACTGAAGCTTTCTTT. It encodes CASAQGAVTEAFF.

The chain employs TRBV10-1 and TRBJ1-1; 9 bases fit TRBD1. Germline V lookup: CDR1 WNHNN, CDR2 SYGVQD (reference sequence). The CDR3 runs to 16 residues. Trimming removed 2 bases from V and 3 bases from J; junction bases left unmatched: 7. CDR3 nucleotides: TGCGCCAGCAGTGAGCCACAGGGGGCAGGGGACACTGAAGCTTTCTTT. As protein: CASSEPQGAGDTEAFF.

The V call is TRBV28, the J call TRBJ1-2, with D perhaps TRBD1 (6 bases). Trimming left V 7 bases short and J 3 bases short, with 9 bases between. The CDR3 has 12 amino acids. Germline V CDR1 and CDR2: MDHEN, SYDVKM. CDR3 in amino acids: CASTTGYYGYTF. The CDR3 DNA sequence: TGTGCCAGCACTACAGGGTACTATGGCTACACCTTC.

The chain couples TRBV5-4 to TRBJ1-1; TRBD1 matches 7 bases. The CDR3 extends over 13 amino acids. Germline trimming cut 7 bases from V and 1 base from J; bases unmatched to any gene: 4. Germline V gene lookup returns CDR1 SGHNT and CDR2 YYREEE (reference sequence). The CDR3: CASQGQPNTEAFF. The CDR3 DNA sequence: TGTGCCAGCCAGGGACAGCCGAACACTGAAGCTTTCTTT.

The CDR3 protein is CASSPPGAGLAGGSSYNEQFF. In DNA form, the CDR3 reads TGTGCCAGCAGCCCCCCCGGGGCGGGACTAGCGGGAGGAAGCTCCTACAATGAGCAGTTCTTC. This sequence joins TRBV21-1 and TRBJ2-1; the D segment call TRBD2 is taken from the table without a DNA check. TRBV21-1 is designated a pseudogene. This CDR3 region has 21 residues.

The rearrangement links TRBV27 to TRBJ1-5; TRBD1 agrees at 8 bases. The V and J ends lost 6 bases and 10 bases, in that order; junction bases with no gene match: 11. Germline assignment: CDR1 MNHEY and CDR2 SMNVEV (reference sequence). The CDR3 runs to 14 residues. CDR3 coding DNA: TGTGCCAGCAGCCCAGAGGACAGGGAGGTACCCCAGCATTTT. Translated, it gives CASSPEDREVPQHF.

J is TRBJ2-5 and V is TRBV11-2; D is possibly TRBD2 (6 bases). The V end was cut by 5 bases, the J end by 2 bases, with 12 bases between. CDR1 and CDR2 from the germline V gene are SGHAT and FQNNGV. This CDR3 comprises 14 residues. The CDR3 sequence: CASSGRDWQETQYF. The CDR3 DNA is TGTGCCAGCAGCGGGCGGGACTGGCAAGAGACCCAGTACTTC. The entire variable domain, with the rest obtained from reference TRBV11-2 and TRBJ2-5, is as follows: EAGVAQSPRYKIIEKRQSVAFWCNPISGHATLYWYQQILGQGPKLLIQFQNNGVVDDSQLPKDRFSAERLKGVDSTLKIQPAKLEDSAVYLCASSGRDWQETQYFGPGTRLLVL.

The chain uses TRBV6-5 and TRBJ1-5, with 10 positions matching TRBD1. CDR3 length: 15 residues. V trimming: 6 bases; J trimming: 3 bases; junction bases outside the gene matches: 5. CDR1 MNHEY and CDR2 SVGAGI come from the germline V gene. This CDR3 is CASSRDRGHNQPQHF. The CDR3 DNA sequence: TGTGCCAGCAGCAGGGACAGGGGACACAATCAGCCCCAGCATTTT.

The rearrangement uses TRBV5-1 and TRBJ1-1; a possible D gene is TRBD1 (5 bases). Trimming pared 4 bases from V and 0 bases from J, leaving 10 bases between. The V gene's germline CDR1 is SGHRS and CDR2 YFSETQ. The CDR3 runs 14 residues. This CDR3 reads CASSADRLNTEAFF. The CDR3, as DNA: TGCGCCAGCAGCGCAGACAGACTGAACACTGAAGCTTTCTTT.